The source of this TCR beta chain is a study of shared clonotypes between healthy human individuals. About the research overall: A couple of women and a few men aged 18 to 49 served as donors.

V was pared by 5 bases and J by 3 bases, with 6 bases of the junction left unmatched. The germline V gene has CDR1 MNHEY and CDR2 SMNVEV (reference sequence). The CDR3 consists of 15 residues. Terminally differentiated effector memory CD45RA+ cells were left out of the naive CD8 fraction, which was CD45RO-negative and positively selected for CCR7. The assay was immunoSEQ multiplex PCR, and TCRdb's table has in-frame clones only and misses some. The table has about 2.1 million clones, about 93% seen once. The sequencing input was naive CD8+ T cells from PBMCs. V gene TRBV27 combines with J gene TRBJ1-2; TRBD1 agrees at 10 bases. The clonotype comes from a man younger than 35 in good health. Some clones in this sample may be carry-over from other donors' samples. CDR3 sequence: CASSPGTGAYYGYTF. In nucleotides, the CDR3 is TGTGCCAGCAGTCCAGGGACAGGGGCGTACTATGGCTACACCTTC.